A single sample gave rise to the 27 T cell receptor beta chains below, sequenced in a study of radiation and T cells in renal cell carcinoma. Time point described: blood 2 weeks post-SBRT. Indicated treatment: 15 Gy SBRT to primary tumor, nephrectomy 4 weeks later. TCRdb's table, derived via immunoSEQ multiplex PCR, lists solely in-frame clones and lacks some. The sample holds roughly 120,000 clones, about 81% seen once. The specimen comprised blood, sampled from a patient whose treatment included radiotherapy and nephrectomy. The receptors stem from a woman aged 55-70 years with renal cell carcinoma.

Note on this clone: Other nucleotide sequences in the sample specify the same CDR3. The J gene is TRBJ1-6, the V gene TRBV6-5, with D unclear. V dropped 5 bases and J dropped 7 bases, with 9 bases sitting between them. Germline values: CDR1 MNHEY, CDR2 SVGAGI. The CDR3 spans 13 residues. The CDR3 DNA sequence: TGTGCCAGCAGTGGTCAAAACAATTCACCCCTCCACTTT. This gives the protein CASSGQNNSPLHF.

This chain links TRBV5-1 with TRBJ1-1; 11 bases are a match to TRBD1. CDR1 and CDR2 (germline): SGHRS, YFSETQ. V trimming: 2 bases; J trimming: 4 bases; junction bases outside the gene matches: 7. The length of the CDR3 is 16 residues. CDR3 bases: TGCGCCAGCAGCTTATATCGGACAGGGGGCGGCACTGAAGCTTTCTTT. Residues: CASSLYRTGGGTEAFF.

This rearrangement joins TRBV19 to TRBJ1-4, with unresolved D. Germline assignment: CDR1 LNHDA and CDR2 SQIVND (reference sequence). V gave up 6 bases and J gave up 7 bases, with 15 bases separating them. The CDR3 is 14 amino acids. CDR3 sequence (DNA): TGTGCCAGTAGCCTCCCGGGGAAGGGTGAAAAACTGTTTTTT. This sequence encodes CASSLPGKGEKLFF.

The V and J genes are TRBV11-2 and TRBJ2-3, with 9 bases that match TRBD1. Germline CDR1 SGHAT, CDR2 FQNNGV. The CDR3 runs to 18 residues. V shed 3 bases and J 5 bases; nucleotides not matched to a gene: 15. The CDR3 coding sequence is TGTGCCAGCAGCTTTCCCCGTGACGGGACAGGGCGGGGAGATACGCAGTATTTT. Translating gives CASSFPRDGTGRGDTQYF.

The chain has TRBV2 and TRBJ1-5, with D uncertain. The CDR3 covers 13 residues. Germline V gives CDR1 SNHLY, CDR2 FYNNEI. V lost 2 bases and J lost 2, with 4 bases in between. The CDR3 loop is CASSELGNQPQHF. In DNA, the CDR3 is TGTGCCAGCAGTGAACTGGGCAATCAGCCCCAGCATTTT.

The J gene is TRBJ2-5, the V gene TRBV9, with 7 bases identical to TRBD2. V was pared by 4 bases and J by 3 bases, with 12 bases of the junction left unmatched. Germline CDR1 SGDLS, CDR2 YYNGEE. This CDR3 contains 16 residues. The CDR3 DNA is TGTGCCAGCAGCTCCAAGTCAGCGGGATTTGAAGAGACCCAGTACTTC. Its translation: CASSSKSAGFEETQYF.

Only one count was recorded for this clone. The CDR3 here is CASSLAQGGNEQYF. The CDR3 DNA reads TGTGCCAGCAGCTTAGCTCAGGGGGGCAACGAGCAGTACTTC. V and J are TRBV7-9 and TRBJ2-7; TRBD1 might be the D (7 bases). Trimming removed 0 bases at V and 5 bases at J, with 11 bases between. The CDR3 has 14 residues. From germline, CDR1 is SEHNR and CDR2 FQNEAQ (reference sequence).

The rearrangement uses TRBV6-1 and TRBJ1-5; no definite D call. With 2 bases removed from V and 4 bases from J, the gap between germline ends came to 15 bases. CDR1 is MNHNS and CDR2 is SASEGT in the germline V gene. The CDR3 sequence is 16 residues long. CDR3 loop: CASSELGSSSNQPQHF. The CDR3 DNA is TGTGCCAGCAGTGAATTGGGCTCCTCTTCTAATCAGCCCCAGCATTTT.

The V and J genes are TRBV18 and TRBJ2-1; D gene ambiguous. From germline, CDR1 is KGHSH and CDR2 LQKENI. The CDR3 runs 13 residues. V was clipped by 2 bases and J by 4 bases, with 6 bases between them. The CDR3, as DNA: TGTGCCAGCTCACCAGGCAGGTACAATGAGCAGTTCTTC. Translation gives CASSPGRYNEQFF.

The chain is built from TRBV15 and TRBJ2-5; D not certain. The CDR3 covers 13 residues. The V end was cut by 1 base, the J end by 1 base, with 4 bases between. Germline values: CDR1 LNHNV, CDR2 YYDKDF (reference sequence). This chain's CDR3 is CATSRGLQETQYF. CDR3 DNA: TGTGCCACCAGCAGAGGCCTCCAAGAGACCCAGTACTTC. Full variable domain (remainder filled in from reference TRBV15 and TRBJ2-5): DAMVIQNPRYQVTQFGKPVTLSCSQTLNHNVMYWYQQKSSQAPKLLFHYYDKDFNNEADTPDNFQSRRPNTSFCFLDIRSPGLGDTAMYLCATSRGLQETQYFGPGTRLLVL.

This clone was detected once. The CDR3 sequence is CASSLSGNSYEQYF. The CDR3 DNA reads TGTGCCAGCAGCTTAAGCGGTAATTCCTACGAGCAGTACTTC. V gene TRBV7-8 combines with J gene TRBJ2-7, with D perhaps matching TRBD2 (5 bases). This CDR3 comprises 14 residues. Per the germline V gene, CDR1 is SGHVS and CDR2 is FQNEAQ. The germline V and J ends were trimmed by 2 bases and 1 base, with 9 bases remaining between them.

The chain carries TRBV14 and TRBJ2-4; D perhaps matches TRBD1 (6 bases). V gave up 4 bases and J gave up 7 bases, with 17 bases separating them. Looked up from germline, CDR1 is SGHDN and CDR2 is FVKESK. The CDR3 extends over 15 amino acids. CDR3 nucleotide sequence: TGTGCCAGCAGCCGTCCAGCAGGGGTAGCGAACATTCAGTACTTC. Protein: CASSRPAGVANIQYF.

The genes are TRBV5-6 and TRBJ2-6; 10 bases align to TRBD1. V lost 4 bases to trimming and J lost 0 bases; unmatched junction nucleotides: 7. The CDR3 extends over 18 amino acids. Germline CDR1 SGHDT, CDR2 YYEEEE. The CDR3: CASSQGQGSLSGANVLTF. DNA of the CDR3: TGTGCCAGCAGCCAGGGACAGGGGTCCCTCTCTGGGGCCAACGTCCTGACTTTC.

This rearrangement joins TRBV7-9 to TRBJ1-1, with no clear D. V gave up 4 bases and J gave up 0 bases, with 15 bases separating them. CDR1 is SEHNR and CDR2 is FQNEAQ in the germline V gene (reference sequence). CDR3 length: 16 amino acids. In DNA form, the CDR3 reads TGTGCCAGCAGCTCAGGACTGACGAGCATGAACACTGAAGCTTTCTTT. Translation gives CASSSGLTSMNTEAFF.

The V call is TRBV6-5, the J call TRBJ2-5; possible D gene TRBD1, 6 bases. This CDR3 contains 14 residues. The ends were cut back, 6 bases at V and 1 base at J, with 12 bases in the middle. CDR1 MNHEY and CDR2 SVGAGI come from the germline V gene. In DNA form, the CDR3 reads TGTGCCAGCAGACCCGACAGGAGCCAAGAGACCCAGTACTTC. As protein: CASRPDRSQETQYF.

The chain is built from TRBV15 and TRBJ1-2, with D hard to call. This CDR3 is 14 amino acids long. Between the trimmed V and J ends, which lost 1 base and 6 bases, there was a span of 12 bases. The germline CDR1 and CDR2 sequences are LNHNV and YYDKDF (reference sequence). As DNA, the CDR3 is TGTGCCACCAGCAGAGCTATGGCAGGTGATGGCTACACCTTC. It is translated as CATSRAMAGDGYTF. The full variable domain, completed using reference TRBV15 and TRBJ1-2, is DAMVIQNPRYQVTQFGKPVTLSCSQTLNHNVMYWYQQKSSQAPKLLFHYYDKDFNNEADTPDNFQSRRPNTSFCFLDIRSPGLGDTAMYLCATSRAMAGDGYTFGSGTRLTVV.

V gene TRBV7-6 combines with J gene TRBJ1-2; D is unresolved. This CDR3 is 13 amino acids long. Deletions cut 7 bases from V and 8 bases from J, with 17 bases between. The germline V gene encodes CDR1 SGHVS and CDR2 FNYEAQ. This CDR3 reads CASKRDPSGGYTF. The CDR3 DNA follows: TGTGCCAGCAAACGTGATCCTTCTGGAGGCTACACCTTC.

The chain carries TRBV5-1 and TRBJ2-3; 10 nucleotides align to TRBD1. This CDR3 has 17 residues. J gave up 2 bases and V 2 bases, and 8 bases lay outside the gene matches. Germline CDR1 is SGHRS and CDR2 is YFSETQ. CDR3 DNA: TGCGCCAGCAGCTTAGACTCCGGGACAGGGGTCACAGATACGCAGTATTTT. It yields the protein CASSLDSGTGVTDTQYF.

The chain has TRBV9 and TRBJ1-1; D perhaps matches TRBD1 (5 bases). Trimming left V 0 bases short and J 3 bases short, with 6 bases between. The CDR3 contains 13 residues. The germline V gene encodes CDR1 SGDLS and CDR2 YYNGEE. The CDR3 DNA is TGTGCCAGCAGCGTAGGGGGGGACACTGAAGCTTTCTTT. It translates to CASSVGGDTEAFF.

This clone was seen only a few times. This chain connects TRBV5-4 to TRBJ1-1; 7 bases agree with TRBD1. Germline V gene data show CDR1 as SGHNT and CDR2 as YYREEE (reference sequence). V shed 6 bases and J 6 bases; nucleotides not matched to a gene: 8. CDR3 length: 13 amino acids. The CDR3 sequence is CASTIRGSSEAFF. The CDR3 DNA is TGTGCCAGCACAATCAGGGGGTCGTCTGAAGCTTTCTTT. The full variable domain, rest sourced from reference TRBV5-4 and TRBJ1-1, is ETGVTQSPTHLIKTRGQQVTLRCSSQSGHNTVSWYQQALGQGPQFIFQYYREEENGRGNFPPRFSGLQFPNYSSELNVNALELDDSALYLCASTIRGSSEAFFGQGTRLTVV.

The rearrangement links TRBV5-6 to TRBJ2-4, with D possibly being TRBD2 (6 bases). CDR1 and CDR2 from the germline V gene are SGHDT and YYEEEE. The CDR3 has 13 amino acids. Trimming shortened V by 4 bases and J by 7 bases, and 12 bases separated the two germline ends. CDR3: CASSLRGANIQYF. For the CDR3, the DNA is TGTGCCAGCAGCCTACGCGGGGCGAACATTCAGTACTTC.

This rearrangement joins TRBV10-2 to TRBJ1-1, with D possibly being TRBD1 (5 bases). The V end was cut by 3 bases, the J end by 5 bases, with 16 bases between. The CDR3 consists of 15 residues. Germline V lookup: CDR1 WSHSY, CDR2 SAAADI. This CDR3 reads CASSEEWGGRTEAFF. The DNA of the CDR3 is TGCGCCAGCAGTGAAGAATGGGGGGGTCGGACTGAAGCTTTCTTT.

The rearrangement links TRBV19 to TRBJ1-5, with 9 bases aligning to TRBD1. CDR3 length equals 14 residues. V trimming: 8 bases; J trimming: 6 bases; junction bases outside the gene matches: 8. Germline-derived CDR1 and CDR2 are LNHDA and SQIVND (reference sequence). The CDR3 spells CASSGTGFFQPQHF. CDR3 coding DNA: TGTGCCAGTTCCGGGACAGGGTTTTTTCAGCCCCAGCATTTT.

The CDR3 protein is CATSAERTPTEQFF. The CDR3 coding sequence is TGTGCCACCTCGGCAGAAAGGACACCAACTGAGCAGTTCTTC. This sequence joins TRBV6-5 and TRBJ2-1; a weak D match, TRBD1 (5 bases). The CDR3 covers 14 residues. Germline V gives CDR1 MNHEY, CDR2 SVGAGI. Deletions cut 10 bases from V and 9 bases from J, with 22 bases between.

Notes on this clone: Other DNA sequences in the sample encode the same CDR3. The chain recombines TRBV20-1 with TRBJ2-5; D unclear. From germline, CDR1 is DFQATT and CDR2 SNEGSKA (reference sequence). V dropped 6 bases and J dropped 5 bases, with 7 bases sitting between them. The CDR3 totals 10 residues. This CDR3 reads CSAARETQYF. The CDR3 DNA sequence: TGCAGTGCGGCGCGGGAGACCCAGTACTTC.

This chain uses TRBV9 with TRBJ2-5, with TRBD2 identical over 9 bases. CDR3 length equals 18 residues. With V trimmed by 0 bases and J by 2 bases, 11 bases remained unmatched. Per germline, CDR1 SGDLS and CDR2 YYNGEE. CDR3 protein: CASSVASGTLGFQETQYF. CDR3 DNA: TGTGCCAGCAGCGTAGCTAGCGGGACACTGGGCTTTCAAGAGACCCAGTACTTC.

The V and J genes are TRBV7-2 and TRBJ1-5, with 10 bases fitting TRBD1. The CDR3 totals 14 residues. CDR1 and CDR2 from the germline V gene are SGHTA and FQGNSA. The J segment lost 6 bases and the V segment lost 4 bases, leaving 3 bases of the junction unmatched. The CDR3 sequence: CASSSGQGSQPQHF. As DNA, the CDR3 is TGTGCCAGCAGCTCGGGACAGGGGAGTCAGCCCCAGCATTTT.